This T cell receptor (beta chain) appears in the sequencing data of a study of Ad26.COV2.S vaccination and SARS-CoV-2 variants (dated by TCRdb to the early 2020s). Concerning the study at large: Donors in the vaccine arm were drawn from COV1001, a multicentre, randomized, double-blind, placebo-controlled phase I-IIa trial testing Ad26.COV2.S in healthy adults. Dosing of Ad26.COV2.S was intramuscular, at either 5x10^10 or 1x10^11 viral particles, delivered as one shot or as two shots spaced 56 days apart. TCRbeta repertoire sequencing served as the tool for gauging how specific and how broad the SARS-CoV-2-reactive T cell receptors were following Ad26.COV2.S vaccination. A total of 32 samples were included in the TCR-sequenced set, comprising about 20 Ad26.COV2.S vaccine recipients, 5 placebo recipients and 8 SARS-CoV-2 convalescent individuals. Participants in the trial were split at random into five groups of five each, receiving low-dose or high-dose Ad26.COV2.S once or twice, or else placebo on both occasions. Investigators did not know the trial group allocation while performing experiments and assessing outcomes. On the study overall, not on this receptor specifically: The study lacked the statistical power to compare responses across vaccine doses or regimens. Vaccine and placebo recipients had comparable non-spike TCR breadth, which fits with the vaccine containing only spike. Higher spike-specific TCR breadth was observed in Ad26.COV2.S recipients than in placebo recipients (P = 0.0014). It was noted by the authors that total T cell responses may have been underestimated by the TCR breadth and depth analyses. Substantial breadth of spike-specific CD8+ and CD4+ T cell responses was reported after vaccination.

The treatment or condition label, as the study defines it: around 19 received Ad26.COV2.S at low or high dose, single or two shots; 5 received placebo; per-sample allocation not given. Repertoires of vaccine and placebo recipients were sequenced from samples collected on day 63 after the first injection. Cohort 1b enrolled about two dozen adults aged 18-55 years at a single site in Boston, USA, between 29 July and 7 August 2020. Ad26.COV2.S was a replication-incompetent adenovirus type 26 vector expressing a prefusion-stabilized SARS-CoV-2 spike protein from the original Wuhan strain. The CDR3 starts with the cysteine, ends with the phenylalanine, and has 12 residues. The DNA shown is the 36-base CDR3, in frame from base 1. Reading the germline V gene (reference sequence) gives CDR1 WNHNN and CDR2 SYGVQD. V is clipped by 4 bases and J by 5 bases, and the sequence between their germline boundaries is 7 bases long.

As regards this clone: What this receptor recognizes is not known. No base quality information exists; no much larger clone differs at one position.

The immunoSEQ Assay was used to sequence TCRbeta CDR3 regions. After extraction, genomic DNA underwent amplification by bias-controlled multiplex PCR, followed by high-throughput sequencing. On the study's bioinformatics: Collapsing and filtering of sequences were performed to quantify the absolute abundance of each unique TCRbeta CDR3 region. T cell fraction was estimated by normalizing TCRbeta template counts to usable DNA, which was measured by amplifying reference genes present in all nucleated cells. Repertoire TCRs were annotated as SARS-CoV-2-specific by exact matching of V gene, CDR3 amino acid sequence and J gene to a known reactive TCR set. The reference SARS-CoV-2 TCR set came from MIRA and was filtered for enrichment in COVID-19-positive ImmuneCODE repertoires, removing public or cross-reactive TCRs. Drawing on the MIRA antigens, annotated TCRs were analysed further at the level of specific ORF or position within ORF. Depth was the summed frequency of annotated unique rearrangements, while breadth was defined as annotated unique rearrangements over total unique productive rearrangements. Group comparisons of TCR breadth used two-sided Wilcoxon rank-sum tests. Held by TCRdb, this immuneACCESS table contains in-frame sequences only and omits some clones. Under half of the omission traces to an unresolved V gene where checked; the cause of the rest is unknown. V and J calls and clone size are given by that table; D and trimming were obtained from the DNA. A total of approximately 280,000 clones appear in this sample, approximately 87% of them only once. The top ten clonotypes cover over 2.5% of the sample.

The sequence derives from a person between 18 and 59 years old who received the Ad26.COV2.S COVID-19 vaccine or a placebo. Specimen: peripheral blood, collected in a trial of Ad26.COV2.S vaccine versus placebo. The sequence is built from TRBV10-1 and TRBJ2-3; too little of a D gene remains to name it. In nucleotides, the sequence is TGCGCCAGCAGTGGATACAGAGATACGCAGTATTTT. It codes for CASSGYRDTQYF.